The 31 T cell receptor beta chains listed next were all sequenced from one sample in a study of shared T cell receptors in the human thymus. Generated by immunoSEQ multiplex PCR, the TCRdb table keeps only in-frame clones and is missing some. The sample has 550,000 to 800,000 clones, approximately 85% seen once; the top ten hold approximately 0.01%. This same sample was also taken into another study, of human thymus T cells.

The sample consisted of thymocytes. The receptors originated from a girl less than two years old with a congenital heart defect.

This chain connects TRBV5-5 to TRBJ2-3, with D perhaps matching TRBD1 (6 bases). With 1 base removed from V and 2 bases from J, the gap between germline ends came to 11 bases. The germline CDR1 and CDR2 sequences are SGHKS and YYEKEE (reference sequence). The CDR3 contains 15 residues. The CDR3 nucleotides read TGTGCCAGCAGCTTGCAGGACAGACACACAGATACGCAGTATTTT. This encodes CASSLQDRHTDTQYF.

V and J are TRBV28 and TRBJ1-5; the D gene is possibly TRBD1 (6 bases). Germline CDR1 reads MDHEN; CDR2 reads SYDVKM. This CDR3 region has 19 residues. V shed 6 bases and J shed 0 bases, with 24 bases lying between them. The DNA for the CDR3 is TGTGCCAGCAGAACCCTTAACCCGAGACAGGTAGATAGCAATCAGCCCCAGCATTTT. It is translated as CASRTLNPRQVDSNQPQHF.

The DNA for the CDR3 is TGCGCCAGCAGCCAAGAAGGCCTGGGGGACAGGGGCCACGAGCAGTACTTC. This encodes CASSQEGLGDRGHEQYF. The J gene is TRBJ2-7, the V gene TRBV4-3, with 10 bases fitting TRBD1. There are 17 residues in the CDR3. Germline CDR1 and CDR2: LGHNA and YSLEER. The ends lost 0 bases at V and 5 bases at J; junction bases unmatched: 10.

This rearrangement joins TRBV6-6 to TRBJ1-2, with a weak D call TRBD1 (6 bases). V lost 6 bases, J lost 2 bases, and 16 bases lay in between. Germline values: CDR1 MNHNY, CDR2 SVGAGI (reference sequence). CDR3 size: 15 residues. The CDR3 spells CASSARGGSNYGYTF. The DNA of the CDR3 is TGTGCCAGCAGCGCCCGGGGGGGCTCAAACTATGGCTACACCTTC.

The chain recombines TRBV9 with TRBJ2-3; D gene ambiguous. This CDR3 is built from 13 residues. Germline CDR1 is SGDLS and CDR2 is YYNGEE. Trimming shortened V by 0 bases and J by 3 bases, and 5 bases separated the two germline ends. The CDR3 loop reads CASSVAMTDTQYF. The CDR3 coding sequence is TGTGCCAGCAGCGTAGCAATGACAGATACGCAGTATTTT.

This rearrangement joins TRBV11-2 to TRBJ1-2; 9 nucleotides align to TRBD1. Germline V gene sequence: CDR1 SGHAT, CDR2 FQNNGV. The CDR3 extends over 16 amino acids. The ends lost 0 bases at V and 7 bases at J; junction bases unmatched: 9. For the CDR3, the DNA is TGTGCCAGCAGCTTAGATCGGGACAGGGTCCTATCTGGCTACACCTTC. Its translation: CASSLDRDRVLSGYTF.

The V and J genes are TRBV29-1 and TRBJ1-5; D unclear. The CDR3 is 12 amino acids. From germline, CDR1 is SQVTM and CDR2 ANQGSEA. Trimming shortened V by 7 bases and J by 9 bases, and 16 bases separated the two germline ends. The CDR3 sequence is CSARTEGGPQHF. The CDR3 region has the DNA TGCAGCGCCCGGACTGAGGGCGGGCCCCAGCATTTT.

The chain combines TRBV6-5 with TRBJ1-2; TRBD1 aligns across 10 bases. CDR3 size: 14 residues. Germline CDR1 is MNHEY and CDR2 is SVGAGI. Unmatched junction bases numbered 4, after V lost 5 bases and J lost 4 bases. CDR3 bases: TGTGCCAGCAGTAGACAGGGGGCAGGCTATGGCTACACCTTC. Protein product: CASSRQGAGYGYTF.

The CDR3 is CAISPRQDNEKLFF. The CDR3 DNA follows: TGTGCCATCAGTCCCCGACAGGATAATGAAAAACTGTTTTTT. The chain is built from TRBV10-3 and TRBJ1-4; D might be TRBD1 (6 bases). The V and J ends lost 5 bases and 4 bases respectively, with 11 bases between them. Looked up from germline, CDR1 is ENHRY and CDR2 is SYGVKD. The CDR3 totals 14 residues.

The J gene is TRBJ2-3, the V gene TRBV6-1; D gene uncertain. V was pared by 5 bases and J by 0 bases, with 9 bases between. Per the germline V gene, CDR1 is MNHNS and CDR2 is SASEGT. The CDR3 spans 14 residues. The CDR3 DNA follows: TGTGCCAGCAGTATGACTTCTAGCACAGATACGCAGTATTTT. Translating gives CASSMTSSTDTQYF.

This sequence joins TRBV19 and TRBJ2-2; D may be TRBD2 (5 bases). The germline V gene encodes CDR1 LNHDA and CDR2 SQIVND (reference sequence). The germline V and J ends were trimmed by 6 bases and 2 bases, with 10 bases remaining between them. CDR3 length: 14 residues. The CDR3 DNA follows: TGTGCCAGTAGGACCGGGGATAACACCGGGGAGCTGTTTTTT. This sequence encodes CASRTGDNTGELFF. Full variable domain (missing parts from reference TRBV19 and TRBJ2-2): DGGITQSPKYLFRKEGQNVTLSCEQNLNHDAMYWYRQDPGQGLRLIYYSQIVNDFQKGDIAEGYSVSREKKESFPLTVTSAQKNPTAFYLCASRTGDNTGELFFGEGSRLTVL.

The gene calls are TRBV30 and TRBJ2-2; 10 nucleotides agree with TRBD1. CDR3 length: 16 amino acids. Germline V gene sequence: CDR1 GTSNPN, CDR2 SVGIG (reference sequence). J lost 5 bases, V lost 1 base, and 7 bases had no gene match. CDR3 sequence (DNA): TGTGCCTGGAGTGGCCCCGACAGGGGGCGGACCGGGGAGCTGTTTTTT. Protein product: CAWSGPDRGRTGELFF.

This clone was picked up a small number of times. The chain recombines TRBV28 with TRBJ2-3, with a weak D call TRBD1 (6 bases). Germline CDR1 reads MDHEN; CDR2 reads SYDVKM. V was trimmed by 3 bases and J by 2 bases, leaving 15 bases between them. The CDR3 is 16 amino acids. The CDR3 protein is CASSFFGQTNTDTQYF. The CDR3 DNA sequence: TGTGCCAGCAGTTTCTTCGGACAGACGAACACAGATACGCAGTATTTT.

This sequence joins TRBV10-3 and TRBJ1-2; D remains ambiguous. This CDR3 comprises 11 residues. Trimming cost V 3 bases and J 4 bases, with 3 bases left between them. Germline lookup yields CDR1 ENHRY and CDR2 SYGVKD. For the CDR3, the DNA is TGTGCCATCAGTGACAGCTATGGCTACACCTTC. Its translation: CAISDSYGYTF.

The chain links TRBV4-1 to TRBJ1-2, with D perhaps matching TRBD1 (6 bases). Trimming shortened V by 1 base and J by 0 bases, and 15 bases separated the two germline ends. Germline V gene data show CDR1 as MGHRA and CDR2 as YSYEKL. The CDR3 runs 17 residues. The CDR3 nucleotides are TGCGCCAGCAGCCAAGGAGGGGGACGGCGACCTAACTATGGCTACACCTTC. Protein product: CASSQGGGRRPNYGYTF.

V and J are TRBV10-3 and TRBJ1-1; the match to TRBD1 covers 10 bases. CDR1 ENHRY and CDR2 SYGVKD come from the germline V gene. The V segment lost 5 bases and the J segment 5 bases; nucleotides outside the gene matches: 2. The CDR3 runs to 13 residues. CDR3 region: CAISWTGGTEAFF. In nucleotides, the CDR3 is TGTGCCATCAGTTGGACAGGGGGAACTGAAGCTTTCTTT.

The V and J genes are TRBV7-9 and TRBJ2-5, with D perhaps matching TRBD2 (5 bases). The CDR3 is 13 amino acids. The V gene's germline CDR1 is SEHNR and CDR2 FQNEAQ (reference sequence). V was pared by 5 bases and J by 3 bases, with 10 bases between. CDR3 region: CASSPTRKETQYF. Here the CDR3 DNA reads TGTGCCAGCAGCCCAACTAGGAAAGAGACCCAGTACTTC.

The J gene is TRBJ1-1, the V gene TRBV10-3; D is perhaps TRBD1 (6 bases). This CDR3 contains 13 residues. V gave up 10 bases and J gave up 1 base, with 13 bases separating them. Germline V gene sequence: CDR1 ENHRY, CDR2 SYGVKD. CDR3 sequence reads: CATFKQGNTEAFF. The CDR3 DNA reads as TGTGCCACCTTTAAACAGGGGAACACTGAAGCTTTCTTT.

The gene calls are TRBV2 and TRBJ2-1, with 10 bases fitting TRBD1. The ends lost 6 bases at V and 4 bases at J; junction bases unmatched: 9. Germline assignment: CDR1 SNHLY and CDR2 FYNNEI. The CDR3 runs 16 residues. The CDR3 region has the DNA TGTGCCAGCAGGGAGATCGGGACAGGGGATTACAATGAGCAGTTCTTC. Its protein is CASREIGTGDYNEQFF.

The chain is built from TRBV28 and TRBJ2-6; TRBD1 matches 8 bases. Germline-derived CDR1 and CDR2 are MDHEN and SYDVKM. The V segment lost 4 bases and the J segment 0 bases; nucleotides outside the gene matches: 8. The CDR3 is 18 amino acids. CDR3 residues: CASSSPRQGFSGANVLTF. The CDR3, as DNA: TGTGCCAGCAGTTCGCCCAGACAGGGGTTCTCTGGGGCCAACGTCCTGACTTTC.

The V call is TRBV7-9, the J call TRBJ1-1, with D perhaps TRBD1 (5 bases). Trimming removed 1 base at V and 1 base at J, with 10 bases between. CDR3 size: 15 residues. CDR1 is SEHNR and CDR2 is FQNEAQ in the germline V gene (reference sequence). CDR3 nucleotides: TGTGCCAGCAGCTTAGACGACAGCTGGAACACTGAAGCTTTCTTT. Protein sequence: CASSLDDSWNTEAFF.

This chain connects TRBV5-6 to TRBJ2-3, with 9 bases matching TRBD2. Per the germline V gene, CDR1 is SGHDT and CDR2 is YYEEEE. The CDR3 is 17 residues long. V shed 0 bases, J shed 0 bases, and the junction held 5 bases outside the gene matches. The CDR3 nucleotides read TGTGCCAGCAGCTTGGCCATGACTAGCGGAAGCACAGATACGCAGTATTTT. This encodes CASSLAMTSGSTDTQYF.

Remarks on this clone: Relative to the germline gene, one junction end is altered; a read error may explain this. The chain recombines TRBV7-7 with TRBJ2-7; D uncertain. This CDR3 has 16 residues. CDR1 is SSHAT and CDR2 is FNYEAQ in the germline V gene (reference sequence). Written as DNA, the CDR3 is TGTGCTAGCAGTCCTCCCCCCAGGTTTAGCTCCTACGAGCAGTACTTC. It yields the protein CASSPPPRFSSYEQYF.

J is TRBJ1-2 and V is TRBV6-5, with D perhaps matching TRBD1 (5 bases). Germline CDR1 and CDR2: MNHEY and SVGAGI. The CDR3 length is 14 residues. Between the trimmed V and J ends, which lost 0 bases and 8 bases, there was a span of 13 bases. The DNA of the CDR3 is TGTGCCAGCAGTTACTCGAGCGGGGCTGGGGGCTACACCTTC. The encoded protein is CASSYSSGAGGYTF.

The chain employs TRBV7-9 and TRBJ2-2; a weak D match, TRBD2 (6 bases). The germline V gene has CDR1 SEHNR and CDR2 FQNEAQ (reference sequence). Deletions cut 5 bases from V and 4 bases from J, with 23 bases between. The CDR3 extends over 18 amino acids. CDR3 DNA: TGTGCCAGCAGCCACAGGATCGGGGGACGAACGGGCACCGGGGAGCTGTTTTTT. It yields the protein CASSHRIGGRTGTGELFF.

The gene calls are TRBV29-1 and TRBJ2-5; TRBD2 matches 7 bases. The CDR3 has 14 amino acids. Germline CDR1 reads SQVTM; CDR2 reads ANQGSEA. After removal of 1 base from V and 4 bases from J, the junction contained 6 bases not matched to a gene. Here the CDR3 reads CSVEASGVGETQYF. CDR3 DNA sequence: TGCAGCGTTGAAGCGAGCGGGGTAGGAGAGACCCAGTACTTC.

The rearrangement joins TRBV15 to TRBJ1-2; a weak D match, TRBD1 (6 bases). The ends were cut back, 3 bases at V and 6 bases at J, with 26 bases in the middle. Germline CDR1 and CDR2: LNHNV and YYDKDF (reference sequence). The CDR3 loop spans 18 amino acids. The CDR3 region has the DNA TGTGCCACCAGCAGTCATAAAACCGACAGGCCGAGCGGCAATGGCTACACCTTC. The encoded protein is CATSSHKTDRPSGNGYTF. Filled out from reference TRBV15 and TRBJ1-2, the complete variable domain reads DAMVIQNPRYQVTQFGKPVTLSCSQTLNHNVMYWYQQKSSQAPKLLFHYYDKDFNNEADTPDNFQSRRPNTSFCFLDIRSPGLGDTAMYLCATSSHKTDRPSGNGYTFGSGTRLTVV.

This chain connects TRBV11-2 to TRBJ2-1; 7 bases are a match to TRBD2. CDR3 length: 14 residues. V was pared by 0 bases and J by 9 bases, with 5 bases of the junction left unmatched. CDR1 and CDR2 (germline): SGHAT, FQNNGV. The CDR3 loop reads CASSLDCPGGEQFF. Here the CDR3 DNA reads TGTGCCAGCAGCTTAGACTGCCCGGGGGGTGAGCAGTTCTTC. The variable domain in full, completed from reference TRBV11-2 and TRBJ2-1, reads EAGVAQSPRYKIIEKRQSVAFWCNPISGHATLYWYQQILGQGPKLLIQFQNNGVVDDSQLPKDRFSAERLKGVDSTLKIQPAKLEDSAVYLCASSLDCPGGEQFFGPGTRLTVL.

The chain couples TRBV6-5 to TRBJ2-2, with 8 bases aligning to TRBD2. J gave up 1 base and V 2 bases, and 3 bases lay outside the gene matches. In germline, CDR1 is MNHEY, CDR2 SVGAGI. CDR3 length: 16 amino acids. The CDR3 protein is CASSYQRGQNTGELFF. The CDR3 nucleotides read TGTGCCAGCAGTTACCAGCGGGGGCAGAACACCGGGGAGCTGTTTTTT.

The rearrangement links TRBV5-1 to TRBJ2-1; D is ambiguous. Germline loops: CDR1 SGHRS, CDR2 YFSETQ. The CDR3 runs to 14 residues. V shed 4 bases and J shed 6 bases, with 14 bases lying between them. The CDR3 loop is CASSHHYTPNEQFF. The CDR3 DNA reads TGCGCCAGCAGCCACCACTATACCCCCAATGAGCAGTTCTTC.

This chain uses TRBV28 with TRBJ2-7, with 11 positions matching TRBD1. The CDR3 contains 17 residues. With V trimmed by 5 bases and J by 7 bases, 16 bases remained unmatched. Germline assignment: CDR1 MDHEN and CDR2 SYDVKM. The CDR3 coding sequence is TGTGCCAGCAGTAGACACCTAGACCGGGACAGGGGGTGTGAGCAGTACTTC. Translation: CASSRHLDRDRGCEQYF.